The T cell receptor (beta chain) under discussion was sequenced for a study of Ad26.COV2.S vaccination and SARS-CoV-2 variants. Treatment in this sample: around 19 received Ad26.COV2.S at low or high dose, single or two shots; 5 received placebo; per-sample allocation not given. Samples came from day 63 after the first vaccine or placebo injection. An adult of 18-55 years in Boston served as donor. Whole-study results and caveats: Reported post-vaccination CD8+ and CD4+ T cell responses to spike showed substantial breadth.

Concerning this clone itself: As yet, its antigen is unknown.

The CDR3 runs 13 residues. Germline-derived CDR1 and CDR2 are GTSNPN and SVGIG (reference sequence). Trimming shortened V by 2 bases and J by 0 bases, and 7 bases separated the two germline ends. Using immunoSEQ multiplex PCR, the repertoire was profiled, and TCRdb retains in-frame clones only, with some absent. In the table there are approximately 300,000 clones, roughly 86% of which are singletons. This chain joins TRBV30 and TRBJ2-5; D call uncertain. Sequencing was performed on peripheral blood, taken in a trial of Ad26.COV2.S vaccine versus placebo. This TCR derives from a person aged 18 to 59 who received the Ad26.COV2.S COVID-19 vaccine or a placebo. CDR3 sequence reads: CAWSSVYQETQYF. The CDR3 region has the DNA TGTGCCTGGAGTTCGGTATACCAAGAGACCCAGTACTTC.